The sequence of this T cell receptor beta chain was determined in a study of cytomegalovirus exposure and HLA in healthy donors. The PCR was carried out with 60 Vbeta primers and 13 Jbeta primers. Measured with immunoSEQ multiplex PCR; TCRdb has only the in-frame clones, and not every one. The top ten clones hold less than 3.5% of a sample with 200,000 to 250,000 clones, roughly 80% of them seen once. Nominally healthy donors provided the samples, though records likely missed some immune exposures. CDR3 length: 13 amino acids. Trimming removed 7 bases from V and 1 base from J; junction bases left unmatched: 4. CDR1 is MNHEY and CDR2 is SVGAGI in the germline V gene.

The specimen sequenced was PBMCs. This clonotype originated in a woman between 35 and 50 years old in good health and CMV-seronegative. V is TRBV6-5 and J is TRBJ2-7; 7 bases line up with TRBD1. The chain's CDR3 is CASTSGQSYEQYF. For the CDR3, the DNA is TGTGCCAGCACTTCGGGACAGTCCTACGAGCAGTACTTC.